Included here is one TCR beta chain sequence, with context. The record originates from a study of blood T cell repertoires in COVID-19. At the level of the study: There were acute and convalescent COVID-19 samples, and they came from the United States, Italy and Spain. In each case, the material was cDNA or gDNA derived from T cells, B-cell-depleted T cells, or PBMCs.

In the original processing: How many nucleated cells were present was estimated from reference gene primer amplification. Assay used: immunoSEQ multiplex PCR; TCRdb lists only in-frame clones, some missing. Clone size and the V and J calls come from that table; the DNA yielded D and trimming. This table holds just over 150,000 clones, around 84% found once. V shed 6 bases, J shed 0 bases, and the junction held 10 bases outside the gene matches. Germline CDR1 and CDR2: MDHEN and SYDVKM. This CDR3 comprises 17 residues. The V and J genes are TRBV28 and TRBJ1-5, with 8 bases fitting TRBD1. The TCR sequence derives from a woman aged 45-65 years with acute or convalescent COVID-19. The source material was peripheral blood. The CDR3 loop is CASSEGQAPYSNQPQHF. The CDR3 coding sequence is TGTGCCAGCAGCGAGGGACAGGCCCCTTATAGCAATCAGCCCCAGCATTTT.